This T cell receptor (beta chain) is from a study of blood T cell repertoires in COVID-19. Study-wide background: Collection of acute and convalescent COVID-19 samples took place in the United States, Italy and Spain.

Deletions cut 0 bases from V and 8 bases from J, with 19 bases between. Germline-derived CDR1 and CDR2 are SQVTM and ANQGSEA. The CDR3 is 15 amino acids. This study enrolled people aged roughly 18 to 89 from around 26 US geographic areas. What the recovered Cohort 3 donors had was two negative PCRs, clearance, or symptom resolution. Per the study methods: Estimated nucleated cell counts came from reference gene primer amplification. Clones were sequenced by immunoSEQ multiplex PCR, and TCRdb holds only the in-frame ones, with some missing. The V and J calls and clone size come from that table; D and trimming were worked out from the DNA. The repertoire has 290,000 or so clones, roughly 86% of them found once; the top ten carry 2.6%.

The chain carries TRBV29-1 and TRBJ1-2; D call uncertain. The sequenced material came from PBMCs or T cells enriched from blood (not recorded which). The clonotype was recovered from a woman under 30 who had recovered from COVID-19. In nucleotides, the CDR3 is TGCAGCGTTGAAGAGGTTCTCAGCGATCAGTGGGGCTACACCTTC. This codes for CSVEEVLSDQWGYTF.